This paragraph covers one T cell receptor (beta chain) sequence. This entry is derived from a study of blood T cell repertoires in COVID-19. Study at large: COVID-19 samples, acute and convalescent, were from the United States, Italy and Spain.

In the original analysis: Nucleated cell number was recorded as an estimate derived from reference gene primer amplification. Libraries were prepared by immunoSEQ multiplex PCR; TCRdb keeps only in-frame clonotypes and omits some of them. V and J calls and clone size are copied from that table; D and trimming were computed from the DNA. The table shows fewer than 350,000 clones, with about 86% occurring only once. With V trimmed by 6 bases and J by 1 base, 1 base remained unmatched. The CDR3 consists of 14 residues. Germline V gene data show CDR1 as ENHRY and CDR2 as SYGVKD. The Seattle patients, enrolled during active infection, were followed longitudinally.

The clonotype comes from a woman younger than 45 with COVID-19, enrolled during active disease. The sample was peripheral blood. V is TRBV10-3 and J is TRBJ2-2, with 8 bases that match TRBD1. CDR3 sequence (DNA): TGTGCCATCAGGGGGACAGGGAACACCGGGGAGCTGTTTTTT. Residues: CAIRGTGNTGELFF.